These 26 T cell receptor beta chains came from one sample sequenced in a study of breast tumors, draining lymph nodes, adjacent tissues listed by TCRdb under 2016. The library relied on multiplex PCR. Sequencing instrument: Illumina HiSeq 2000. TCRdb applied fastp at Q25 and MiXCR to the public reads, then kept only in-frame beta chains. Identical CDR3 protein sequences are pooled into one entry, listed with their most common genes and DNA. The sample data list approximately 7,600 distinct CDR3 sequences, and nearly 75% of these were observed just once. Roughly 40% of the sample rests with the top ten. Sequenced sample: tumor-adjacent breast tissue. All receptors come from a female donor with breast cancer. Some clones in this sample may be carry-over from other donors' samples.

The chain links TRBV15 to TRBJ1-6; D unresolved. The germline CDR1 and CDR2 sequences are LNHNV and YYDKDF (reference sequence). V shed 1 base and J shed 9 bases, with 7 bases lying between them. The CDR3 runs 13 residues. CDR3: CATSRAGSSPLHF. The CDR3 coding sequence is TGTGCCACCAGCAGAGCCGGAAGTTCACCCCTCCACTTT.

In nucleotides, the CDR3 is TGTGCCAGCAGAATAAGAGATACGCAGTATTTT. It is translated as CASRIRDTQYF. The chain couples TRBV12-3 or TRBV12-4 to TRBJ2-3; D is ambiguous. The CDR3 extends over 11 amino acids. V was clipped by 6 bases and J by 5 bases, with 6 bases between them.

The J gene is TRBJ2-7, the V gene TRBV9; perhaps TRBD1 as D (6 bases). Trimming removed 2 bases at V and 4 bases at J, with 16 bases between. Germline V gives CDR1 SGDLS, CDR2 YYNGEE. CDR3 length: 15 amino acids. CDR3 bases: TGTGCCAGCAGCGTTGGCCCTGGGGGCGCGTACGAGCAGTACTTC. As protein: CASSVGPGGAYEQYF.

The chain combines TRBV5-6 with TRBJ2-5; a weak D match, TRBD2 (6 bases). This CDR3 has 11 amino acids. The germline gives CDR1 SGHDT, CDR2 YYEEEE. The V end was cut by 5 bases, the J end by 9 bases, with 11 bases between. In DNA form, the CDR3 reads TGTGCCAGCAGATGTCCGGGAGCCCAGTACTTC. It translates to CASRCPGAQYF.

The rearrangement links TRBV5-6 to TRBJ1-2, with D uncertain. The V gene's germline CDR1 is SGHDT and CDR2 YYEEEE. V lost 4 bases to trimming and J lost 4 bases, with 8 bases between them. CDR3 length: 12 amino acids. The CDR3 here is CASSQELYGYTF. The CDR3 DNA reads as TGTGCCAGCAGCCAGGAGCTCTATGGCTACACCTTC.

A note on this clonotype: No DNA is shown, since the ends of the CDR3 on it are uncertain; the CDR3 is the one TCRdb lists. The V and J genes are TRBV7-2 and TRBJ2-7; the table's D call, TRBD1, was not checked against the DNA. The CDR3 sequence runs 19 residues, both termini included. Germline CDR1 SGHTA, CDR2 FQGNSA. The CDR3: CASSFYICSARGDSYEQYF.

The chain employs TRBV9 and TRBJ2-1; D possibly corresponds to TRBD1 (5 bases). The V end lost 1 base, the J end lost 6 bases, and 8 bases lay between the germline ends. The V gene's germline CDR1 is SGDLS and CDR2 YYNGEE. The CDR3 is made up of 13 amino acids. In nucleotides, the CDR3 is TGTGCCAGCAGCGTAAGGCAGGGCAATGAGCAGTTCTTC. Its protein product is CASSVRQGNEQFF.

This chain connects TRBV20-1 to TRBJ2-7; the D gene is possibly TRBD1 (6 bases). Germline V gene data show CDR1 as DFQATT and CDR2 as SNEGSKA (reference sequence). This CDR3 has 14 residues. Between the trimmed V and J ends, which lost 5 bases and 2 bases, there was a span of 16 bases. The CDR3 DNA sequence: TGCAGTGCTTTCGCCGGGACATCGGCCTACGAGCAGTACTTC. This sequence encodes CSAFAGTSAYEQYF.

The V gene is TRBV2, the J gene TRBJ1-6; TRBD1 matches 9 bases. With V trimmed by 6 bases and J by 7 bases, 4 bases remained unmatched. This CDR3 region has 14 residues. Germline V gene lookup returns CDR1 SNHLY and CDR2 FYNNEI. CDR3 nucleotide sequence: TGTGCCAGCAGAGGGACAGGGAGAAATTCACCCCTCCACTTT. Translated: CASRGTGRNSPLHF. Filled out from reference TRBV2 and TRBJ1-6, the complete variable domain reads EPEVTQTPSHQVTQMGQEVILRCVPISNHLYFYWYRQILGQKVEFLVSFYNNEISEKSEIFDDQFSVERPDGSNFTLKIRSTKLEDSAMYFCASRGTGRNSPLHFGNGTRLTVT.

This clonotype appeared a single time. The chain combines TRBV24-1 with TRBJ2-3, with no clear D. The CDR3 runs 13 residues. Per germline, CDR1 KGHDR and CDR2 SFDVKD. V gave up 2 bases and J gave up 6 bases, with 8 bases separating them. In DNA, the CDR3 is TGTGCCACCAGTGATTATAGTCCGGATACGCAGTATTTT. This gives the protein CATSDYSPDTQYF.

This chain joins TRBV28 and TRBJ1-2; D is unresolved. This CDR3 comprises 13 residues. The ends were cut back, 8 bases at V and 1 base at J, with 11 bases in the middle. Germline CDR1 and CDR2: MDHEN and SYDVKM. The DNA for the CDR3 is TGTGCCAGCGTCGAGGCCGATAACTATGGCTACACCTTC. Its protein is CASVEADNYGYTF.

V is TRBV20-1 and J is TRBJ2-1, with TRBD2 matching 11 bases. With 4 bases clipped from V and 8 bases from J, the junction kept 7 bases outside the gene matches. The length of the CDR3 is 14 residues. Germline V gene data show CDR1 as DFQATT and CDR2 as SNEGSKA (reference sequence). CDR3 coding DNA: TGCAGTGCTAATGTAGCGGGGGGGCCGCATGAGCAGTTCTTC. The encoded protein is CSANVAGGPHEQFF.

As for this clonotype: Sequence at one end of the junction differs from germline and may be a read error. The genes are TRBV5-1 and TRBJ2-1; perhaps TRBD2 as D (6 bases). The CDR3 sequence is 13 residues long. Germline lookup yields CDR1 SGHRS and CDR2 YFSETQ. This CDR3 reads CASSLIADNEPFF. CDR3 nucleotides: TGCGCCAGCTCCCTTATAGCGGACAATGAGCCGTTCTTC. Using reference TRBV5-1 and TRBJ2-1 for the parts outside the CDR3, the full variable domain is KAGVTQTPRYLIKTRGQQVTLSCSPISGHRSVSWYQQTPGQGLQFLFEYFSETQRNKGNFPGRFSGRQFSNSRSEMNVSTLELGDSALYLCASSLIADNEPFFGPGTRLTVL.

This clonotype is large in the sample. The chain combines TRBV9 with TRBJ2-7; the D gene is possibly TRBD1 (6 bases). The CDR3 is 14 amino acids. From germline, CDR1 is SGDLS and CDR2 YYNGEE. V gave up 3 bases and J gave up 3 bases, with 13 bases separating them. This chain's CDR3 is CASSAQGIGYEQYF. As DNA, the CDR3 is TGTGCCAGCAGCGCCCAGGGGATTGGCTACGAGCAGTACTTC.

This clonotype was counted ten times or more. The J gene is TRBJ1-5, the V gene TRBV27; D perhaps matches TRBD1 (6 bases). V dropped 3 bases and J dropped 4 bases, with 19 bases sitting between them. The germline CDR1 and CDR2 sequences are MNHEY and SMNVEV (reference sequence). This CDR3 contains 17 residues. CDR3 DNA: TGTGCCAGCAGTTTCAACCCCCGGCAGGGGACGAATCAGCCCCAGCATTTT. Its translation: CASSFNPRQGTNQPQHF.

The rearrangement joins TRBV6-5 to TRBJ1-5, with unresolved D. The germline V and J ends were trimmed by 2 bases and 6 bases, with 11 bases remaining between them. The CDR3 loop spans 14 amino acids. The V gene's germline CDR1 is MNHEY and CDR2 SVGAGI. CDR3 bases: TGTGCCAGCAGTTACAAGGCCTACTTTCAGCCCCAGCATTTT. The encoded protein is CASSYKAYFQPQHF.

J is TRBJ2-1 and V is TRBV20-1; no definite D call. Germline V gives CDR1 DFQATT, CDR2 SNEGSKA (reference sequence). The length of the CDR3 is 12 residues. V lost 5 bases, J lost 8 bases, and 13 bases lay in between. CDR3 nucleotide sequence: TGCAGTGCTGCCCTTGGGGTCGATGAGCAGTTCTTC. Amino acids: CSAALGVDEQFF.

This clonotype is deemed medium-sized (0.01 to 0.1%). The genes are TRBV15 and TRBJ2-5; 10 nucleotides match TRBD2. Germline lookup yields CDR1 LNHNV and CDR2 YYDKDF (reference sequence). The CDR3 loop spans 20 amino acids. V was pared by 0 bases and J by 1 base, with 14 bases of the junction left unmatched. CDR3 region: CATSRDGGTDSGRSQETQYF. In DNA, the CDR3 is TGTGCCACCAGCAGAGATGGCGGAACTGATAGCGGGAGGTCCCAAGAGACCCAGTACTTC.

The rearrangement uses TRBV6-5 and TRBJ1-6; TRBD1 matches at 8 bases. The CDR3 covers 17 residues. Trimming took 0 bases from V and 5 from J; bases not matched to a gene: 6. CDR1 is MNHEY and CDR2 is SVGAGI in the germline V gene. CDR3 amino acids: CASSYSIGQGHNSPLHF. As DNA, the CDR3 is TGTGCCAGCAGTTACTCTATCGGACAGGGTCATAATTCACCCCTCCACTTT.

The chain employs TRBV7-8 and TRBJ2-1; D is uncertain. The CDR3 totals 14 residues. V dropped 0 bases and J dropped 5 bases, with 8 bases sitting between them. The germline gives CDR1 SGHVS, CDR2 FQNEAQ. CDR3 in DNA: TGTGCCAGCAGCTTAGCGTCGAGTAACAATGAGCAGTTCTTC. Residues: CASSLASSNNEQFF.

CDR3 DNA sequence: TGTGCCAGCACCGAGGTATCCAAAAATTCACCCCTCCACTTT. Protein: CASTEVSKNSPLHF. V is TRBV6-1 and J is TRBJ1-6; unclear D gene. Trimming took 7 bases from V and 7 from J, leaving 14 bases between them. The CDR3 has 14 amino acids. Per the germline V gene, CDR1 is MNHNS and CDR2 is SASEGT.

The rearrangement joins TRBV24-1 to TRBJ1-5; 11 bases fit TRBD1. The V segment lost 7 bases and the J segment 3 bases; nucleotides outside the gene matches: 4. The CDR3 spans 15 residues. Germline CDR1 reads KGHDR; CDR2 reads SFDVKD. The chain's CDR3 is CATRAGQGDNQPQHF. DNA for the CDR3: TGTGCCACCAGGGCGGGACAGGGGGACAATCAGCCCCAGCATTTT.

The DNA of the CDR3 is TGTGCCAGCAGCCAAGTTTTACAGGGTGGAAGCGAGCAGTACTTC. This gives the protein CASSQVLQGGSEQYF. V gene TRBV3-1 combines with J gene TRBJ2-7, with D perhaps TRBD1 (6 bases). Trimming left V 1 base short and J 6 bases short, with 16 bases between. CDR1 and CDR2 from the germline V gene are LGHDT and YNNKEL (reference sequence). The CDR3 is 15 amino acids.

About this clonotype itself: One end of the junction does not line up with germline, which may come from a read error. V gene TRBV4-1 combines with J gene TRBJ1-6; 8 bases align to TRBD1. Germline assignment: CDR1 MGHRA and CDR2 YSYEKL. The CDR3 runs to 21 residues. The CDR3 region has the DNA TGCGCCAGCAGCCAAGATCTGGGGCAGGGGGCATTGGGATCCTATAATTCACCCCTCCGCTTT. Translation: CASSQDLGQGALGSYNSPLRF.

The chain uses TRBV20-1 and TRBJ2-5; weak D call: TRBD2 (5 bases). Trimming left V 1 base short and J 7 bases short, with 13 bases between. The germline V gene encodes CDR1 DFQATT and CDR2 SNEGSKA (reference sequence). CDR3 length equals 13 residues. CDR3 DNA: TGCAGTGCTAGAGTTCCTAGCCTACCGACCCAGTACTTC. Amino acids: CSARVPSLPTQYF.

Only a few counts were recorded for this clonotype. The chain combines TRBV7-8 with TRBJ2-7, with D perhaps matching TRBD1 (5 bases). The CDR3 consists of 12 residues. Per germline, CDR1 SGHVS and CDR2 FQNEAQ. Trimming pared 5 bases from V and 5 bases from J, leaving 10 bases between. The CDR3 reads CASSLDSHEQYF. The CDR3 DNA is TGTGCCAGCAGCCTCGACAGTCACGAGCAGTACTTC.